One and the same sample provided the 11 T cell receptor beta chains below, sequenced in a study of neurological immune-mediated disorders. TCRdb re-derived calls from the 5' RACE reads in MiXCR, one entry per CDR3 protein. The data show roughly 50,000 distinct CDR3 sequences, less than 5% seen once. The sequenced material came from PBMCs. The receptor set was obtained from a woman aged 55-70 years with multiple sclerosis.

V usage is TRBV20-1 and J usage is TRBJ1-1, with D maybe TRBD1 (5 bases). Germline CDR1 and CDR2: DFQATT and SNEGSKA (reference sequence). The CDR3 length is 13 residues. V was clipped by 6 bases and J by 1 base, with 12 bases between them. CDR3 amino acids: CSAVVRENTEAFF. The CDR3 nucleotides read TGCAGTGCCGTCGTCAGGGAGAACACTGAAGCTTTCTTT.

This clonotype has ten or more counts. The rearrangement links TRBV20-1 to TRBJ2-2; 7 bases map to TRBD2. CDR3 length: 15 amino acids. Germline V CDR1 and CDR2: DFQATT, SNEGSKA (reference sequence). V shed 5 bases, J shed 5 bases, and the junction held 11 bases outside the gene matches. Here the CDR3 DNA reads TGCAGTGCTTCCCCTTCGTGGGGGGGTACCGGGGAGCTGTTTTTT. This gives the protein CSASPSWGGTGELFF.

The CDR3 protein is CASSLIAGGPSYNEQFF. CDR3 sequence (DNA): TGCGCCAGCAGCTTGATAGCGGGGGGGCCATCCTACAATGAGCAGTTCTTC. The rearrangement links TRBV5-1 to TRBJ2-1, with 11 bases aligning to TRBD2. Germline assignment: CDR1 SGHRS and CDR2 YFSETQ. CDR3 length: 17 amino acids. Losses at the gene ends were 1 base for V and 1 base for J; bases not matched to a gene: 4.

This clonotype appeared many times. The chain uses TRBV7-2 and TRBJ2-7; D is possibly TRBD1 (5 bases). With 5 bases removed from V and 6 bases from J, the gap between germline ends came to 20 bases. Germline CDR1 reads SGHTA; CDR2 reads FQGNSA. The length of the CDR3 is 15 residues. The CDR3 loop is CASSTLPRARGEQYF. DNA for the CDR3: TGTGCCAGCAGCACGCTGCCCAGGGCTAGGGGCGAGCAGTACTTC. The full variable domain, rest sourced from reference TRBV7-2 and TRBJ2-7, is GAGVSQSPSNKVTEKGKDVELRCDPISGHTALYWYRQSLGQGLEFLIYFQGNSAPDKSGLPSDRFSAERTGGSVSTLTIQRTQQEDSAVYLCASSTLPRARGEQYFGPGTRLTVT.

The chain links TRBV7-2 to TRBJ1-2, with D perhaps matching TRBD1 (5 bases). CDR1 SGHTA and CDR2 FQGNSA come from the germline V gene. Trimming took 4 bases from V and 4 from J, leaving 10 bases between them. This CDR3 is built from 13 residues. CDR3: CASSYGGGYGYTF. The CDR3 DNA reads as TGTGCCAGCAGCTACGGGGGTGGCTATGGCTACACCTTC.

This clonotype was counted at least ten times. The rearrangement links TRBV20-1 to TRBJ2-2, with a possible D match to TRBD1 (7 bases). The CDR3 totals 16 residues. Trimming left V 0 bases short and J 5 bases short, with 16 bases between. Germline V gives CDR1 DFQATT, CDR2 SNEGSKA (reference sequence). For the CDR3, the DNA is TGCAGTGCTAGAGATAGGCGACAGGGAGGAACCGGGGAGCTGTTTTTT. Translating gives CSARDRRQGGTGELFF.

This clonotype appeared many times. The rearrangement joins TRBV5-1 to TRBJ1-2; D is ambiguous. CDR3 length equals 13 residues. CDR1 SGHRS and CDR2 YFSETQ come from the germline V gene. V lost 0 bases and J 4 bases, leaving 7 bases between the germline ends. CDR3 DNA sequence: TGCGCCAGCAGCTTGGCGTCAGCCTATGGCTACACCTTC. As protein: CASSLASAYGYTF.

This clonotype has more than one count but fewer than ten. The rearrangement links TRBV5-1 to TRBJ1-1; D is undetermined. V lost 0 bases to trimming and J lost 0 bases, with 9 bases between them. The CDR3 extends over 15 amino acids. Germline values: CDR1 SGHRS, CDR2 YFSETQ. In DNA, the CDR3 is TGCGCCAGCAGCTTGGAAGGCAGCCTGAACACTGAAGCTTTCTTT. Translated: CASSLEGSLNTEAFF.

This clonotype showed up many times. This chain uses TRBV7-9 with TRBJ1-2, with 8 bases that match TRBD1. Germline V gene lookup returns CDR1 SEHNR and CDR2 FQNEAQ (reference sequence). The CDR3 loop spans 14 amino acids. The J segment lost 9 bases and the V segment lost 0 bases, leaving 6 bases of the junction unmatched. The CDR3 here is CASSLAAGGSSYTF. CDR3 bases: TGTGCCAGCAGCTTAGCCGCAGGGGGCTCGAGCTACACCTTC.

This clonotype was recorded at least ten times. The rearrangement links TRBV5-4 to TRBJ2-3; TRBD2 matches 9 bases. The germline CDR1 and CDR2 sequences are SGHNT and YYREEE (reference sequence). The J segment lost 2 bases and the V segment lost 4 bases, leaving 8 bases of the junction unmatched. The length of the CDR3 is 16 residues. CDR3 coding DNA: TGTGCCAGCAGCACCGGGACTAGCAGATCCACAGATACGCAGTATTTT. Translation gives CASSTGTSRSTDTQYF.

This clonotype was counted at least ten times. DNA for the CDR3: TGTGCCAGCAGTTTCCTTAGCGGGGGGACAGATACGCAGTATTTT. This codes for CASSFLSGGTDTQYF. V and J are TRBV28 and TRBJ2-3, with 10 bases aligning to TRBD2. Trimming at V came to 3 bases and at J to 3 bases, leaving 3 bases not matched to a gene. Germline V gene sequence: CDR1 MDHEN, CDR2 SYDVKM. The CDR3 sequence is 15 residues long. Using reference TRBV28 and TRBJ2-3 for the parts outside the CDR3, the full variable domain is DVKVTQSSRYLVKRTGEKVFLECVQDMDHENMFWYRQDPGLGLRLIYFSYDVKMKEKGDIPEGYSVSREKKERFSLILESASTNQTSMYLCASSFLSGGTDTQYFGPGTRLTVL.